The sequence of this T cell receptor beta chain was determined in a study of OX40 agonist ivuxolimab in advanced cancers. Study conclusions and caveats: Researchers report that CD8+ T cells had, on average, more expanded clones than CD4+. Individuals who were partial responders at 0.1-3.0 mg/kg had clonal expansion that ranked among the lowest.

V lost 5 bases and J 5 bases, leaving 15 bases between the germline ends. The CDR3 is made up of 14 amino acids. CDR1 is LNHNV, CDR2 YYDKDF, per germline (reference sequence). On this clone: Antigen: not known.

It was autoimmune disease history or systemic immunosuppression that excluded patients. Baseline was the first blood sampling point, followed by cycle 4 day 1 and cycle 7 day 1. Method: immunoSEQ multiplex PCR; TCRdb's copy keeps in-frame clones and lacks some. This repertoire shows roughly 64,000 clones, about 89% found once; its top ten account for about 5.6%. The material sequenced was CD4+ or CD8+ T cells sorted from blood, taken in a trial of the OX40 agonist ivuxolimab. This clonotype was sampled from an adult with an advanced solid tumor such as melanoma, head and neck, liver or kidney cancer. The chain combines TRBV15 with TRBJ2-5, with D perhaps TRBD2 (6 bases). The CDR3 DNA reads as TGTGCCACCAGCGTTCGACTAGGCGGGGAGACCCAGTACTTC. Its translation is CATSVRLGGETQYF.